Shown below are 15 T cell receptor beta chains from a single sample sequenced in a study of blood T cell repertoires in COVID-19. TCRdb keeps only in-frame clones here, not all; method: immunoSEQ multiplex PCR. The repertoire holds hundreds of thousands of clones, with approximately 90% as singletons. Sequences were obtained from peripheral blood. The receptors here all came from a woman aged 25 to 39 with active or convalescent COVID-19.

The rearrangement links TRBV20-1 to TRBJ1-4; no firm D call. The CDR3 consists of 11 residues. The V gene's germline CDR1 is DFQATT and CDR2 SNEGSKA (reference sequence). The V and J ends lost 6 bases and 8 bases respectively, with 10 bases between them. CDR3 sequence reads: CSAPIREKLFF. The DNA for the CDR3 is TGCAGTGCCCCTATCCGGGAAAAACTGTTTTTT.

The sample holds a few counts of this clone. The CDR3 DNA sequence: TGTGCCAGCAGCGGCCGGGACAGGGGCTCACCCCTCCACTTT. It yields the protein CASSGRDRGSPLHF. V is TRBV3-1 (or the pseudogene TRBV3-2) and J is TRBJ1-6, with 10 bases aligning to TRBD1. Germline V lookup: CDR1 LGHDT, CDR2 YNNKEL (reference sequence). Losses at the gene ends were 5 bases for V and 10 bases for J; bases not matched to a gene: 5. CDR3 length equals 14 residues.

The genes are TRBV3-1 (or the pseudogene TRBV3-2) and TRBJ1-2; D is undetermined. This CDR3 is 13 amino acids long. Germline CDR1 and CDR2: LGHDT and YNNKEL (reference sequence). Trimming pared 4 bases from V and 1 base from J, leaving 7 bases between. The CDR3 nucleotides read TGTGCCAGCAGCCTAGCAGTTAACTATGGCTACACCTTC. Translated: CASSLAVNYGYTF.

The chain couples TRBV27 to TRBJ2-7, with 9 nucleotides matching TRBD2. The germline CDR1 and CDR2 sequences are MNHEY and SMNVEV (reference sequence). This CDR3 region has 17 residues. Trimming removed 3 bases from V and 0 bases from J; junction bases left unmatched: 9. CDR3 region: CASSFEARGGHSYEQYF. CDR3 DNA sequence: TGTGCCAGCAGTTTTGAAGCGCGGGGGGGACACTCCTACGAGCAGTACTTC.

The chain is built from TRBV4-1 and TRBJ1-5; tentative D call: TRBD1 (6 bases). Deletions cut 1 base from V and 3 bases from J, with 10 bases between. The germline gives CDR1 MGHRA, CDR2 YSYEKL. The CDR3 runs 15 residues. The CDR3 nucleotides read TGCGCCAGCAGCCAAGCCACAGGGTTCAATCAGCCCCAGCATTTT. Translating gives CASSQATGFNQPQHF.

The gene calls are TRBV6-5 and TRBJ1-6; D might be TRBD1 (5 bases). V was trimmed by 4 bases and J by 5 bases, leaving 6 bases between them. Germline V lookup: CDR1 MNHEY, CDR2 SVGAGI. CDR3 size: 13 residues. The CDR3 DNA is TGTGCCAGCAGTTTAGGGGATAATTCACCCCTCCACTTT. Protein: CASSLGDNSPLHF.

The chain joins TRBV27 to TRBJ1-2, with 7 bases aligning to TRBD1. The length of the CDR3 is 13 residues. Losses at the gene ends were 6 bases for V and 9 bases for J; bases not matched to a gene: 10. Germline-derived CDR1 and CDR2 are MNHEY and SMNVEV (reference sequence). The DNA for the CDR3 is TGTGCCAGCAGCCCCGGACAGGCTTGGCGCTACACCTTC. Amino acid sequence: CASSPGQAWRYTF.

This chain links TRBV25-1 with TRBJ1-2; 7 bases map to TRBD1. The germline CDR1 and CDR2 sequences are MGHDK and SYGVNS. V lost 6 bases, J lost 7 bases, and 17 bases stayed unmatched. The CDR3 sequence is 16 residues long. The CDR3 DNA is TGTGCCAGCAGCCCACGAGGACAGGCCTTAGGGGCTGGCTACACCTTC. Translating gives CASSPRGQALGAGYTF.

J is TRBJ2-1 and V is TRBV5-4, with 8 bases matching TRBD1. Germline assignment: CDR1 SGHNT and CDR2 YYREEE (reference sequence). The trim removed 5 bases at V and 0 bases at J, leaving 7 bases unmatched. The CDR3 contains 16 residues. This CDR3 reads CASSWGTGVSYNEQFF. CDR3 bases: TGTGCCAGCAGTTGGGGGACAGGCGTCTCCTACAATGAGCAGTTCTTC.

The chain employs TRBV11-2 and TRBJ2-1, with 7 bases lining up with TRBD1. Germline V gene sequence: CDR1 SGHAT, CDR2 FQNNGV. V shed 4 bases and J 2 bases; nucleotides not matched to a gene: 2. The CDR3 covers 14 residues. Here the CDR3 reads CASSSTGAYNEQFF. CDR3 nucleotides: TGTGCCAGCAGCTCTACAGGGGCCTACAATGAGCAGTTCTTC. The variable domain in full, with the rest retrieved from reference TRBV11-2 and TRBJ2-1, is EAGVAQSPRYKIIEKRQSVAFWCNPISGHATLYWYQQILGQGPKLLIQFQNNGVVDDSQLPKDRFSAERLKGVDSTLKIQPAKLEDSAVYLCASSSTGAYNEQFFGPGTRLTVL.

The chain recombines TRBV24-1 with TRBJ2-5; 11 positions agree with TRBD2. Germline V gene data show CDR1 as KGHDR and CDR2 as SFDVKD. V dropped 3 bases and J dropped 0; count of bases not matched to a gene: 11. This CDR3 has 19 residues. CDR3 coding DNA: TGTGCCACCAGTGATCATGAAAAACTAGCGGGGGCCTACCAAGAGACCCAGTACTTC. Translated: CATSDHEKLAGAYQETQYF.

CDR3: CASSLDTGSGEKLFF. The CDR3 DNA is TGCGCCAGCAGCTTGGATACAGGCTCCGGGGAAAAACTGTTTTTT. The V and J genes are TRBV5-1 and TRBJ1-4; D is possibly TRBD1 (5 bases). Germline V gene sequence: CDR1 SGHRS, CDR2 YFSETQ. The CDR3 has 15 residues. Deletions cut 0 bases from V and 8 bases from J, with 14 bases between.

This clone was picked up a small number of times. The chain carries TRBV10-3 and TRBJ2-7, with TRBD1 identical over 10 bases. CDR1 is ENHRY and CDR2 is SYGVKD in the germline V gene. CDR3 length equals 15 residues. The V gene end was trimmed by 3 bases and the J gene end by 6 bases; junction bases not matched to a gene: 8. This chain's CDR3 is CAISERTGGRGEQYF. CDR3 nucleotide sequence: TGTGCCATCAGTGAACGGACAGGGGGTCGAGGCGAGCAGTACTTC.

The chain links TRBV5-5 to TRBJ1-5; D not certain. CDR1 and CDR2 (germline): SGHKS, YYEKEE (reference sequence). The CDR3 has 14 residues. Trimming stripped 1 base from V and 0 bases from J, with 5 bases between. The CDR3 region is CASSLPYSNQPQHF. The CDR3 nucleotides read TGTGCCAGCAGCTTGCCTTATAGCAATCAGCCCCAGCATTTT.

The CDR3 protein is CASSLEQGYNEQFF. The CDR3 DNA is TGTGCCAGCAGCTTGGAACAGGGGTACAATGAGCAGTTCTTC. The V and J genes are TRBV5-6 and TRBJ2-1; TRBD1 aligns across 7 bases. The V gene end was trimmed by 0 bases and the J gene end by 4 bases; junction bases not matched to a gene: 1. The V gene's germline CDR1 is SGHDT and CDR2 YYEEEE. CDR3 length equals 14 residues.